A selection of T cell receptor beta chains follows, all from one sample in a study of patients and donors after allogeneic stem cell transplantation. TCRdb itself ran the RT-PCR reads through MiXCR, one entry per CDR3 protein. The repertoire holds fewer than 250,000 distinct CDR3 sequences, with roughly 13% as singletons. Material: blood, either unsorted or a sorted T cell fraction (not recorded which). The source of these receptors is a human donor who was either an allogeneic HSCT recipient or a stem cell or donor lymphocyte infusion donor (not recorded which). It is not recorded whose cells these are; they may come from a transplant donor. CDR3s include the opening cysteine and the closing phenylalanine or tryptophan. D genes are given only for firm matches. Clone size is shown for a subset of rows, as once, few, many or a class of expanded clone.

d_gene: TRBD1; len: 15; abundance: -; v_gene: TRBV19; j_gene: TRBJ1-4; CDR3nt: TGTGCCAGTAGTGCCCCGGGGACAGGGACTTCGAAACTGTTTTTT; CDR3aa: CASSAPGTGTSKLFF
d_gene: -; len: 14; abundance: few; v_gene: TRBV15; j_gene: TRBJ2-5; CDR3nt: TGTGCCACCAGCACCCCGGGGAACGCGGAGACCCAGTACTTC; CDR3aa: CATSTPGNAETQYF
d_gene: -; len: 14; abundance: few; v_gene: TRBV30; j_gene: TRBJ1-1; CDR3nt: TGTGCCTGGAGGGCCCCCCCGGGAAACACTGAAGCTTTCTTT; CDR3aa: CAWRAPPGNTEAFF
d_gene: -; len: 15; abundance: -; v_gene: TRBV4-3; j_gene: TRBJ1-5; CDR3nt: TGCGCCAGCAGCCAAGGTTTGGACTACAATCAGCCCCAGCATTTT; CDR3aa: CASSQGLDYNQPQHF
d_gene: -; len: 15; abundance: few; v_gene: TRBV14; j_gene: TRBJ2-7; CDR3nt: TGTGCCAGCAGCCAAGATGGAGATGGGGCGCGTGAGCAGTACTTC; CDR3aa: CASSQDGDGAREQYF
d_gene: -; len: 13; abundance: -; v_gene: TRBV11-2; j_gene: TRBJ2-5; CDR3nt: TGTGCCAGCAGCTCAGGACAGAGGGAGACCCAGTACTTC; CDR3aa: CASSSGQRETQYF
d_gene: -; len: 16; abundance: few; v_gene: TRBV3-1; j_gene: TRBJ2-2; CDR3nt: TGTGCCAGCAGCCCCACCGGGACCCTGAACACCGGGGAGCTGTTTTTT; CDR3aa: CASSPTGTLNTGELFF
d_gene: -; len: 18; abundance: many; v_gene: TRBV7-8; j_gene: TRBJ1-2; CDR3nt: TGTGCCAGCAGCTTAGGTGTATCTCGCAGGACAACCAACTATGGCTACACCTTC; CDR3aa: CASSLGVSRRTTNYGYTF
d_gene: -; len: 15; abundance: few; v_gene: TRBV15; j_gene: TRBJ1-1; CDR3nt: TGTGCCACCAGCAGAGATGGGATGGGGGGGACTGAAGCTTTCTTT; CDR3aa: CATSRDGMGGTEAFF
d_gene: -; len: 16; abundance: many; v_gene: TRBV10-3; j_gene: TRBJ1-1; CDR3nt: TGTGCCATCAGTGTGGGCAGGGGCGCCGGGAGCACTGAAGCTTTCTTT; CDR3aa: CAISVGRGAGSTEAFF
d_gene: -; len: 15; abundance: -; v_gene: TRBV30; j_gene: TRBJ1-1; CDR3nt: TGTGCCTGGAGTTCCTGGGGAGGGGCCAACACTGAAGCTTTCTTT; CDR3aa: CAWSSWGGANTEAFF
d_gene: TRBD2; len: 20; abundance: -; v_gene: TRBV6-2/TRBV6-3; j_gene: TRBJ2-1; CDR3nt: TGTGCCAGCAGTTACCCGGGACTAGCGGGGGGGATTCAGGTCTACAATGAGCAGTTCTTC; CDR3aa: CASSYPGLAGGIQVYNEQFF
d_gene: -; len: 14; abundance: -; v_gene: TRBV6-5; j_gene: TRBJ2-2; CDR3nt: TGTGCCAGCAGTTGGGACTTAAACACCGGGGAGCTGTTTTTT; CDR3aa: CASSWDLNTGELFF